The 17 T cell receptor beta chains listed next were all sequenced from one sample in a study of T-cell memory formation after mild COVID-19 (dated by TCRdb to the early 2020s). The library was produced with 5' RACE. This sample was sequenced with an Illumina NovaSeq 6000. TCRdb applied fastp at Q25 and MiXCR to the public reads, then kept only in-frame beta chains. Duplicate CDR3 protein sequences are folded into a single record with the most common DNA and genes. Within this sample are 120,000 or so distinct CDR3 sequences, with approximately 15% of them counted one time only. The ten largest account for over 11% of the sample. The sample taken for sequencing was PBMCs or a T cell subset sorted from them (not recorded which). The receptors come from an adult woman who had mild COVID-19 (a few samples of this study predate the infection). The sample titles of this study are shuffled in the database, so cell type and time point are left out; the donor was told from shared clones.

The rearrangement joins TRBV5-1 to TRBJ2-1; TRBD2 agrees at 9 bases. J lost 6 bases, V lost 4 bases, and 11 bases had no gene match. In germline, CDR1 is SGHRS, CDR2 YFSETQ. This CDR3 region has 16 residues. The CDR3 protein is CASSQGWLAGFNEQFF. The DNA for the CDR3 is TGCGCCAGCAGCCAGGGTTGGCTAGCGGGATTCAATGAGCAGTTCTTC.

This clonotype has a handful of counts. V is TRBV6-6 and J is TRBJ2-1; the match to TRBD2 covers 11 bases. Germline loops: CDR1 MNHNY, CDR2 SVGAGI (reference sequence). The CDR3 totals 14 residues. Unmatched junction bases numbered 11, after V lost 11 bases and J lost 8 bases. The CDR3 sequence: CASQDSGRAYEQFF. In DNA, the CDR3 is TGTGCCTCCCAGGATAGCGGGAGGGCCTATGAGCAGTTCTTC.

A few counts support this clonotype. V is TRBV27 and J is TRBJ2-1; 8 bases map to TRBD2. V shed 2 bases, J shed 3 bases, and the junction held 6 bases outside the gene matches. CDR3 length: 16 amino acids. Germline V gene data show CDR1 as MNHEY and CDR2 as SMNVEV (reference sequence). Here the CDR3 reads CASSLMAGGFYNEQFF. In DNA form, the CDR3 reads TGTGCCAGCAGTTTAATGGCGGGGGGTTTCTACAATGAGCAGTTCTTC.

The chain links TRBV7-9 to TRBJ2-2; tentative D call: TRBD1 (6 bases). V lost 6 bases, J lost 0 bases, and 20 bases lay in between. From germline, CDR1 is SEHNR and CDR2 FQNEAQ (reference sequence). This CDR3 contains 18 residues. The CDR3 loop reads CASRNRQERIANTGELFF. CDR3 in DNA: TGTGCCAGCAGAAACCGACAGGAGAGGATCGCGAACACCGGGGAGCTGTTTTTT. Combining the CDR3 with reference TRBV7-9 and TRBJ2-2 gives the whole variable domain DTGVSQNPRHKITKRGQNVTFRCDPISEHNRLYWYRQTLGQGPEFLTYFQNEAQLEKSRLLSDRFSAERPKGSFSTLEIQRTEQGDSAMYLCASRNRQERIANTGELFFGEGSRLTVL.

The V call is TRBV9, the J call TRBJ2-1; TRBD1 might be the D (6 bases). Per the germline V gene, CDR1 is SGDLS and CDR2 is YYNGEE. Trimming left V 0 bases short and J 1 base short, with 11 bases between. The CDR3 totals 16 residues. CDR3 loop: CASSVVSGASYNEQFF. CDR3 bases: TGTGCCAGCAGCGTAGTTTCAGGGGCGTCCTACAATGAGCAGTTCTTC.

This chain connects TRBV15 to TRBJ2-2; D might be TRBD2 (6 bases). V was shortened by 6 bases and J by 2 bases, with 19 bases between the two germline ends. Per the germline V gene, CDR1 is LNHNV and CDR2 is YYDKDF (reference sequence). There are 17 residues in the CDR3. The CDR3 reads CATRNDLWGDNTGELFF. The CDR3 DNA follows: TGTGCCACCAGAAACGACCTCTGGGGGGACAACACCGGGGAGCTGTTTTTT.

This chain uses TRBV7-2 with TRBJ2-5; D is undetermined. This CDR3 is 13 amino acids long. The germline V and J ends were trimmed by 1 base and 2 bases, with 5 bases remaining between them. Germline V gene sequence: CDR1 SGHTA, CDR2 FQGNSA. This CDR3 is CASSLDYQETQYF. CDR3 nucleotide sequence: TGTGCCAGCAGCTTAGACTATCAAGAGACCCAGTACTTC.

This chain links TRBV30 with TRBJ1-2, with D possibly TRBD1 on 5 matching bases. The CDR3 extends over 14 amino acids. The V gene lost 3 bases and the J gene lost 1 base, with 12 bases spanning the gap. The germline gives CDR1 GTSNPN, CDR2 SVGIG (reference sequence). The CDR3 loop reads CAWSLGPSNYGYTF. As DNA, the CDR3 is TGTGCCTGGAGCCTGGGACCGAGTAACTATGGCTACACCTTC.

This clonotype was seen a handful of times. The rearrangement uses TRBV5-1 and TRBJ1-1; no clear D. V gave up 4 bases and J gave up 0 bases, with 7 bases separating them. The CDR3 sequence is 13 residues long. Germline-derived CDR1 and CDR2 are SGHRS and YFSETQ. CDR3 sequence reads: CASSPHLNTEAFF. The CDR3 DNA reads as TGCGCCAGCAGCCCCCATTTGAACACTGAAGCTTTCTTT. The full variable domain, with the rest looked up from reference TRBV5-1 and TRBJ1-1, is KAGVTQTPRYLIKTRGQQVTLSCSPISGHRSVSWYQQTPGQGLQFLFEYFSETQRNKGNFPGRFSGRQFSNSRSEMNVSTLELGDSALYLCASSPHLNTEAFFGQGTRLTVV.

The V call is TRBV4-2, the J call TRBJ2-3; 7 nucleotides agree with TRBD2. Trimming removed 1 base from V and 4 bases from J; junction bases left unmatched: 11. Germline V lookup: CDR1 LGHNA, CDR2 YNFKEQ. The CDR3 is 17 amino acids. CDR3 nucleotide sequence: TGTGCCAGCAGCCAAGGCCTGGGACTAACCTCCGCAGATACGCAGTATTTT. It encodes CASSQGLGLTSADTQYF.

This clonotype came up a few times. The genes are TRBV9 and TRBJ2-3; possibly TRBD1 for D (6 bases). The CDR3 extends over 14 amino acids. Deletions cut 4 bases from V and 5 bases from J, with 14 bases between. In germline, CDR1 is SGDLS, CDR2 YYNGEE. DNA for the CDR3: TGTGCCAGCAGCCCAGGGGCTACCCAAGATACGCAGTATTTT. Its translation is CASSPGATQDTQYF.

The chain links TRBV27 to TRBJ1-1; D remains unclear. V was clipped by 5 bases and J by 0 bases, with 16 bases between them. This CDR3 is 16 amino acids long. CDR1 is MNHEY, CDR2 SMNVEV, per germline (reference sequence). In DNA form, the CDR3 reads TGTGCCAGCAGTCCCCGGGTCCTGTTCATGAACACTGAAGCTTTCTTT. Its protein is CASSPRVLFMNTEAFF.

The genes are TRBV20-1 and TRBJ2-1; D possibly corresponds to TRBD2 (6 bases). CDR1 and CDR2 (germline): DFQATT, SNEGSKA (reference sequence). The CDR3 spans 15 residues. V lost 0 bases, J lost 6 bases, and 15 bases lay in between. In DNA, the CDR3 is TGCAGTGCTAGAGATCCGGGACTTATTCTCAATGAGCAGTTCTTC. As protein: CSARDPGLILNEQFF.

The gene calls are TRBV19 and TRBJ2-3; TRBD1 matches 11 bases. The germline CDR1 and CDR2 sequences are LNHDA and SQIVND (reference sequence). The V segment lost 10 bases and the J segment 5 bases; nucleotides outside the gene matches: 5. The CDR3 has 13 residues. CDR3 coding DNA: TGTGCCACCACGGGACAGGGGGGAGATACGCAGTATTTT. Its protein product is CATTGQGGDTQYF.

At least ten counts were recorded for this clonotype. CDR3 nucleotides: TGTGCCAGCCGCCCTTGGGGGAAAGAGACCCAGTACTTC. It specifies CASRPWGKETQYF. The chain recombines TRBV7-9 with TRBJ2-5; TRBD1 or TRBD2 may be the D gene (5 bases each). From germline, CDR1 is SEHNR and CDR2 FQNEAQ (reference sequence). CDR3 length: 13 amino acids. V lost 8 bases, J lost 3 bases, and 13 bases lay in between.

CDR3 nucleotide sequence: TGTGCCAGCAGCCCCCGTGGACTAGCGGGAGGGCCGTCTAGCACAGATACGCAGTATTTT. It is translated as CASSPRGLAGGPSSTDTQYF. The chain joins TRBV27 to TRBJ2-3, with 15 bases matching TRBD2. This CDR3 has 20 amino acids. Germline V gene data show CDR1 as MNHEY and CDR2 as SMNVEV (reference sequence). V was clipped by 6 bases and J by 0 bases; unmatched bases: 13.

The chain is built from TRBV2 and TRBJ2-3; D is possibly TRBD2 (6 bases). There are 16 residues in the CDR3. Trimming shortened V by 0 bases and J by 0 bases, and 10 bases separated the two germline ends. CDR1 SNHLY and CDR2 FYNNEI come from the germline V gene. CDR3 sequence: CASSEALGTSTDTQYF. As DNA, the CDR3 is TGTGCCAGCAGTGAAGCGCTTGGGACTAGCACAGATACGCAGTATTTT.